This TCR beta chain is drawn from a study of neoadjuvant anti-PD-1 for oral cavity cancer. Sequencing was performed with immunoSEQ multiplex PCR; in TCRdb, only in-frame clones are kept and a portion is missing. The sample holds over 15,000 clones, roughly 69% seen once. V was clipped by 10 bases and J by 5 bases; unmatched bases: 9. Germline V gene lookup returns CDR1 MNHNS and CDR2 SASEGT. The CDR3 runs 13 residues. The chain combines TRBV6-1 with TRBJ2-7; 9 bases agree with TRBD1. The source material was PBMCs, sampled before nivolumab (anti-PD-1) treatment. The clonotype originates from a person aged 35-79 years with oral cavity squamous cell carcinoma. CDR3 in DNA: TGTGCCACCACCGGGACAGGGTTAAACGAGCAGTACTTC. This encodes CATTGTGLNEQYF.